Listed below are T cell receptor beta chains from one sample, sequenced in a study of shared clonotypes between healthy human individuals. TCRdb's table, derived via immunoSEQ multiplex PCR, lists solely in-frame clones and lacks some. The data show around 1.9 million clones, 93% seen once. The specimen sequenced was naive CD8+ T cells from PBMCs. The receptors here all came from a man younger than 30 in good health. Some clones in this sample may be carry-over from other donors' samples. Both conserved end residues are part of each CDR3. A D gene is named only where the DNA matches it firmly. Expanded clones get a size class; other rows say once, few or many, or leave the size out.

J gene | clone size | D gene | V gene | CDR3 protein | CDR3 DNA
TRBJ2-7 | few | - | TRBV27 | CASSLTPYEQYF | TGTGCCAGCAGTTTAACCCCCTACGAGCAGTACTTC
TRBJ2-5 | - | TRBD1 | TRBV6-5 | CASSYSRGRTETQYF | TGTGCCAGCAGTTACTCTAGGGGGCGGACAGAGACCCAGTACTTC
TRBJ2-7 | - | - | TRBV9 | CASSVGWGTFYEQYF | TGTGCCAGCAGCGTAGGCTGGGGGACCTTCTACGAGCAGTACTTC
TRBJ1-1 | - | - | TRBV6-6 | CASSPARLNTEAFF | TGTGCCAGCAGCCCAGCTCGGCTGAACACTGAAGCTTTCTTT
TRBJ2-2 | - | - | TRBV6-1 | CASTQQLNTGELFF | TGTGCCAGCACCCAACAGCTTAACACCGGGGAGCTGTTTTTT
TRBJ2-4 | - | - | TRBV11-2 | CASSLGRKNIQYF | TGTGCCAGCAGCTTGGGTAGGAAAAACATTCAGTACTTC
TRBJ2-7 | - | - | TRBV28 | CASRARVGNALGEQYF | TGTGCCAGCAGAGCTCGAGTGGGTAACGCCCTCGGCGAGCAGTACTTC
TRBJ2-5 | - | TRBD2 | TRBV7-9 | CASSLASGRETQYF | TGTGCCAGCAGCTTGGCTAGCGGGAGAGAGACCCAGTACTTC
TRBJ2-7 | - | TRBD1 | TRBV13 | CASSLDRGTTYEQYF | TGTGCCAGCAGCTTGGACAGGGGGACAACCTACGAGCAGTACTTC
TRBJ2-1 | - | - | TRBV14 | CASSQVEGSQEQFF | TGTGCCAGCAGCCAAGTTGAGGGCTCCCAGGAGCAGTTCTTC
TRBJ2-1 | once | - | TRBV5-6 | CASSSLGNEQFF | TGTGCCAGCAGCTCCCTTGGGAATGAGCAGTTCTTC
TRBJ2-2 | - | - | TRBV9 | CASSLSAGGGVRTGELFF | TGTGCCAGCAGCCTCTCGGCAGGGGGGGGCGTAAGGACCGGGGAGCTGTTTTTT
TRBJ1-1 | - | - | TRBV5-6 | CASSWQVAIMNTEAFF | TGTGCCAGCAGCTGGCAGGTCGCCATCATGAACACTGAAGCTTTCTTT
TRBJ1-4 | - | - | TRBV14 | CASSQERRGREREKLFF | TGTGCCAGCAGCCAAGAAAGGCGTGGCAGGGAACGTGAAAAACTGTTTTTT
TRBJ2-7 | - | - | TRBV15 | CATSRDESGDFHEQYF | TGTGCCACCAGCAGAGATGAGTCGGGGGATTTCCACGAGCAGTACTTC
TRBJ1-4 | - | - | TRBV15 | CATSRGVTNEKLFF | TGTGCCACCAGCAGAGGGGTAACTAATGAAAAACTGTTTTTT
TRBJ1-5 | - | - | TRBV28 | CASRTDRNNQPQHF | TGTGCCAGCAGGACGGACAGAAACAATCAGCCCCAGCATTTT
TRBJ2-1 | - | - | TRBV18 | CASSPGQSSYNEQFF | TGTGCCAGCTCACCCGGACAGAGCTCCTACAATGAGCAGTTCTTC
TRBJ2-7 | - | TRBD2 | TRBV5-1 | CASSLGTSKSYEQYF | TGCGCCAGCAGCCTAGGGACTAGCAAAAGCTACGAGCAGTACTTC
TRBJ2-7 | - | - | TRBV25-1 | CASPPRGQVYEQYF | TGTGCCAGCCCCCCCCGGGGACAAGTATACGAGCAGTACTTC
TRBJ2-1 | once | - | TRBV14 | CASSHGPGWTLYNEQFF | TGTGCCAGCAGCCACGGCCCAGGGTGGACGCTCTACAATGAGCAGTTCTTC
TRBJ2-7 | - | - | TRBV27 | CASSSFAGTAAYEQYF | TGTGCCAGCAGTTCCTTTGCGGGGACAGCTGCCTACGAGCAGTACTTC
TRBJ2-5 | - | - | TRBV5-1 | CASSLARLRGPVDRGETQYF | TGCGCCAGCAGCTTGGCCCGTCTAAGGGGCCCTGTGGATCGGGGAGAGACCCAGTACTTC
TRBJ2-7 | - | - | TRBV7-9 | CASSLGAGYEQYF | TGTGCCAGCAGCTTAGGGGCAGGCTACGAGCAGTACTTC
TRBJ2-2 | - | - | TRBV7-9 | CASSLGAVGELFF | TGTGCCAGCAGCTTAGGGGCCGTCGGGGAGCTGTTTTTT
TRBJ2-3 | - | - | TRBV4-3 | CASSPGLASPFTDTQYF | TGCGCCAGCAGCCCCGGGTTGGCTAGTCCCTTCACAGATACGCAGTATTTT
TRBJ1-2 | few | - | TRBV2 | CASSDSRYSNYGYTF | TGTGCCAGCAGCGACTCACGCTATTCTAACTATGGCTACACCTTC
TRBJ2-7 | - | - | TRBV27 | CASSLAGRSYEQYF | TGTGCCAGCAGTTTAGCGGGGCGGTCCTACGAGCAGTACTTC
TRBJ2-7 | - | - | TRBV27 | CASSLNGANYEQYF | TGTGCCAGCAGTCTCAATGGGGCCAACTACGAGCAGTACTTC
TRBJ1-1 | - | - | TRBV16 | CASTPDRAFTEAFF | TGTGCCAGCACTCCGGACAGAGCATTCACTGAAGCTTTCTTT
TRBJ2-7 | - | - | TRBV9 | CASSVGNTPTYEQYF | TGTGCCAGCAGCGTAGGGAACACACCCACCTACGAGCAGTACTTC
TRBJ2-7 | - | TRBD2 | TRBV7-9 | CASSSKTSGFDYEQYF | TGTGCCAGCAGCTCGAAGACTAGCGGGTTCGACTACGAGCAGTACTTC
TRBJ2-7 | - | - | TRBV9 | CASSPEGHSSYEQYF | TGTGCCAGCAGCCCTGAAGGACATTCCTCCTACGAGCAGTACTTC
TRBJ2-1 | - | - | TRBV29-1 | CSVPPRGARDEQFF | TGCAGCGTACCACCCCGGGGGGCACGCGATGAGCAGTTCTTC
TRBJ2-1 | - | - | TRBV5-6 | CASSQSLAYNEQFF | TGTGCCAGCAGCCAGTCCCTGGCCTACAATGAGCAGTTCTTC
TRBJ2-7 | - | TRBD1 | TRBV5-8 | CASSWGQGVPYEQYF | TGTGCCAGCAGCTGGGGACAGGGCGTCCCCTACGAGCAGTACTTC
TRBJ1-5 | - | - | TRBV28 | CASSLFGEGGQPQHF | TGTGCCAGCAGTTTATTTGGGGAGGGTGGACAGCCCCAGCATTTT
TRBJ2-5 | once | TRBD2 | TRBV27 | CASSLIGGIEAETQYF | TGTGCCAGCAGTTTGATCGGGGGGATCGAAGCAGAGACCCAGTACTTC
TRBJ2-5 | once | TRBD2 | TRBV6-5 | CASRGGWRQETQYF | TGTGCCAGCCGCGGGGGGTGGAGGCAAGAGACCCAGTACTTC
TRBJ2-7 | few | TRBD2 | TRBV5-1 | CASSLGLAGRRHEQYF | TGCGCCAGCAGCTTGGGCCTAGCGGGCCGACGCCACGAGCAGTACTTC
TRBJ1-2 | - | - | TRBV4-1 | CASSQYTGYHANYGYTF | TGCGCCAGCAGCCAGTACACAGGGTATCATGCTAACTATGGCTACACCTTC
TRBJ1-2 | - | TRBD1 | TRBV27 | CASNPRGAVRGYTF | TGTGCCAGCAACCCCAGGGGGGCCGTGAGGGGCTACACCTTC
TRBJ1-2 | once | - | TRBV29-1 | CSDNSYGYTF | TGCAGTGATAATTCCTATGGCTACACCTTC
TRBJ1-3 | once | - | TRBV4-1 | CASSPEAGRSGNTIYF | TGCGCCAGCAGCCCGGAGGCTGGCCGCTCTGGAAACACCATATATTTT
TRBJ2-7 | - | TRBD2 | TRBV11-2 | CASSLYEVGLADEQYF | TGTGCCAGCAGCTTATATGAAGTGGGACTAGCGGACGAGCAGTACTTC